Following are 9 T cell receptor beta chains from one sample sequenced in a study of OX40 agonist ivuxolimab in advanced cancers. Profiled with immunoSEQ multiplex PCR; TCRdb holds only in-frame clones, not every one. This sample has around 54,000 clones, with under 95% found just once. Material: CD4+ or CD8+ T cells sorted from blood, obtained in a trial of the OX40 agonist ivuxolimab. The receptors originated from an adult with an advanced solid tumor such as melanoma, head and neck, liver or kidney cancer.

The chain recombines TRBV6-5 with TRBJ2-5, with TRBD2 matching 12 bases. Germline lookup yields CDR1 MNHEY and CDR2 SVGAGI. This CDR3 is built from 16 residues. V lost 0 bases, J lost 4 bases, and 3 bases stayed unmatched. This CDR3 reads CASSYSELAGGETQYF. The CDR3 nucleotides read TGTGCCAGCAGTTACTCTGAACTAGCGGGAGGAGAGACCCAGTACTTC.

The rearrangement joins TRBV4-3 to TRBJ2-1; TRBD1 aligns across 12 bases. Germline V gene lookup returns CDR1 LGHNA and CDR2 YSLEER. CDR3 size: 17 residues. V was clipped by 0 bases and J by 6 bases; unmatched bases: 6. In DNA form, the CDR3 reads TGCGCCAGCAGCCAAGATCTCGGGACAGGGGGCATCAATGAGCAGTTCTTC. This codes for CASSQDLGTGGINEQFF.

This clone was counted only a few times. V is TRBV27 and J is TRBJ2-7, with 8 bases fitting TRBD1. Germline V lookup: CDR1 MNHEY, CDR2 SMNVEV (reference sequence). The ends lost 4 bases at V and 4 bases at J; junction bases unmatched: 3. CDR3 size: 13 residues. The CDR3 nucleotides are TGTGCCAGCAGTTCCGGACAGGGTTACGAGCAGTACTTC. Translated, it gives CASSSGQGYEQYF.

This clone was seen a few times. The CDR3 coding sequence is TGTGCCAGCATACCCGGACTAGCGGGAGTTGAGCAGTTCTTC. Protein: CASIPGLAGVEQFF. The V call is TRBV2, the J call TRBJ2-1; TRBD2 matches at 13 bases. Trimming removed 7 bases from V and 9 bases from J; junction bases left unmatched: 6. CDR1 SNHLY and CDR2 FYNNEI come from the germline V gene. The CDR3 extends over 14 amino acids.

The V call is TRBV4-1, the J call TRBJ1-2; 9 bases are shared with TRBD1. J lost 6 bases, V lost 0 bases, and 14 bases had no gene match. Germline CDR1 and CDR2: MGHRA and YSYEKL. The CDR3 totals 18 residues. The CDR3 spells CASSQEVFGQDRGNGYTF. CDR3 sequence (DNA): TGCGCCAGCAGCCAAGAGGTTTTTGGTCAGGACAGGGGTAATGGCTACACCTTC.

The J gene is TRBJ2-7, the V gene TRBV13; 10 bases match TRBD1. Germline CDR1 reads PRHDT; CDR2 reads FYEKMQ (reference sequence). V gave up 0 bases and J gave up 4 bases; unmatched junction bases: 9. This CDR3 has 17 amino acids. The CDR3 bases are TGTGCCAGCAGCTTAGGCTTTTCGGGACAGGGGCAATACGAGCAGTACTTC. Its protein product is CASSLGFSGQGQYEQYF.

About this clone: Other nucleotide sequences from this sample produce the same CDR3. The chain links TRBV29-1 to TRBJ2-2, with 10 nucleotides matching TRBD1. Germline-derived CDR1 and CDR2 are SQVTM and ANQGSEA. CDR3 length: 16 amino acids. V shed 6 bases, J shed 5 bases, and the junction held 12 bases outside the gene matches. The CDR3, as DNA: TGCAGCGTGGAGTTGGAGGACAGGGGGGGGACCGGGGAGCTGTTTTTT. As protein: CSVELEDRGGTGELFF.

V gene TRBV5-1 combines with J gene TRBJ1-1; 7 bases map to TRBD1. V gave up 4 bases and J gave up 6 bases; unmatched junction bases: 6. The CDR3 is 13 amino acids. The germline V gene encodes CDR1 SGHRS and CDR2 YFSETQ. DNA of the CDR3: TGCGCCAGCAGCATAACAGGGGCGGCTGAAGCTTTCTTT. Amino acid sequence: CASSITGAAEAFF.

Worth noting for this clone: At one end the junction does not follow the germline gene, possibly because of a read error. V is TRBV14 and J is TRBJ2-1, with TRBD2 identical over 8 bases. This CDR3 is 16 amino acids long. Germline V gives CDR1 SGHDN, CDR2 FVKESK. Written as DNA, the CDR3 is TGTGCCAGCAGCCAGTACGGGGGGGCTGCGTACACTGAGCAGTTCTTC. It translates to CASSQYGGAAYTEQFF. Complete variable domain (other parts from reference TRBV14 and TRBJ2-1): EAGVTQFPSHSVIEKGQTVTLRCDPISGHDNLYWYRRVMGKEIKFLLHFVKESKQDESGMPNNRFLAERTGGTYSTLKVQPAELEDSGVYFCASSQYGGAAYTEQFFGPGTRLTVL.